Listed here are 20 T cell receptor beta chains from one sample, sequenced in a study of regulatory T cells in long-lasting Graves disease (dated by TCRdb to the early 2020s). The time point label corresponds to: newly diagnosed GD, antithyroid drugs for less than 3 months. For both TCR sequencing and RNA sequencing, RNA was extracted from PBMCs in TRIzol. Library preparation was by multiplex PCR. Sequencing used an Illumina HiSeq 4000. iRepertoire HTBI primers and Arm-PCR amplification of CDR3 regions were used to construct TCR beta libraries. TCRdb took the public reads, trimmed them with fastp at Q25, ran MiXCR for clone calling and kept in-frame beta chains. Entries that share a CDR3 protein sequence are merged under the most common genes and DNA. For this sample there are roughly 350,000 distinct CDR3 sequences; roughly a sixth appear just once. The ten largest clones add up to less than 35% of the sample.

This sample also appeared in a second study, on T cells in Graves' hyperthyroidism and ophthalmopathy.

The sequencing here drew on peripheral blood mononuclear cells (PBMCs), taken at new diagnosis, from a patient treated with antithyroid drugs. Receptors originate from a man in his forties with Graves disease. Donor details come from another sample of the same person, matched by shared clones.

The sample holds a few counts of this clonotype. This chain links TRBV29-1 with TRBJ1-3; D is possibly TRBD1 (5 bases). The germline CDR1 and CDR2 sequences are SQVTM and ANQGSEA. Trimming stripped 1 base from V and 4 bases from J, with 20 bases between. This CDR3 has 17 residues. This CDR3 is CSVEAPDGRGLGNTIYF. CDR3 nucleotides: TGCAGCGTTGAAGCGCCTGACGGGAGGGGCCTGGGAAACACCATATATTTT. The full variable domain, rest sourced from reference TRBV29-1 and TRBJ1-3, is SAVISQKPSRDICQRGTSLTIQCQVDSQVTMMFWYRQQPGQSLTLIATANQGSEATYESGFVIDKFPISRPNLTFSTLTVSNMSPEDSSIYLCSVEAPDGRGLGNTIYFGEGSWLTVV.

This chain connects TRBV5-1 to TRBJ2-3, with D possibly matching TRBD2 (6 bases). Germline CDR1 and CDR2: SGHRS and YFSETQ. The CDR3 runs 16 residues. V lost 2 bases to trimming and J lost 5 bases, with 18 bases between them. CDR3 region: CASSFGSGGAVDTQYF. The CDR3 region has the DNA TGCGCCAGCAGCTTCGGTAGCGGAGGGGCCGTAGATACGCAGTATTTT.

This chain uses TRBV20-1 with TRBJ2-1; 12 positions agree with TRBD1. The V gene end was trimmed by 4 bases and the J gene end by 9 bases; junction bases not matched to a gene: 10. Germline CDR1 DFQATT, CDR2 SNEGSKA (reference sequence). CDR3 length: 15 amino acids. CDR3 sequence (DNA): TGCAGTGCTACCATCCGGGACAGGGGGCACGGTGAGCAGTTCTTC. It yields the protein CSATIRDRGHGEQFF.

V is TRBV4-1 and J is TRBJ1-4, with D maybe TRBD1 (5 bases). This CDR3 is 15 amino acids long. Germline V gene sequence: CDR1 MGHRA, CDR2 YSYEKL. V was pared by 7 bases and J by 3 bases, with 15 bases between. The DNA for the CDR3 is TGCGCCAGCACCCGAGGGACCGGACCTAATGAAAAACTGTTTTTT. Translation: CASTRGTGPNEKLFF.

The rearrangement joins TRBV6-5 to TRBJ2-5; D possibly corresponds to TRBD1 (7 bases). The CDR3 loop spans 16 amino acids. V was cut by 0 bases and J by 5 bases, with 16 bases left in between. The germline CDR1 and CDR2 sequences are MNHEY and SVGAGI. DNA for the CDR3: TGTGCCAGCAGTTACTCTACACGGACAGGAGGGGAGACCCAGTACTTC. It specifies CASSYSTRTGGETQYF.

This clonotype was picked up many times. The CDR3 coding sequence is TGTGCCAGCAGTGAACGGGCAGGGAAGGAGACCCAGTACTTC. This gives the protein CASSERAGKETQYF. V gene TRBV2 combines with J gene TRBJ2-5, with D tentatively TRBD1 (5 bases). The CDR3 covers 14 residues. The germline CDR1 and CDR2 sequences are SNHLY and FYNNEI. V lost 2 bases to trimming and J lost 5 bases, with 12 bases between them.

This clonotype has more than one count but fewer than ten. The V call is TRBV28, the J call TRBJ2-7; TRBD1 or TRBD2 may be the D gene (7 bases each). Trimming took off 3 bases at V and 11 bases at J, with 20 bases between the two ends. The CDR3 runs to 14 residues. The germline CDR1 and CDR2 sequences are MDHEN and SYDVKM. CDR3 in amino acids: CASSFQGGVQSEYF. In DNA form, the CDR3 reads TGTGCCAGCAGTTTCCAGGGGGGGGTGCAGAGTGAGTACTTC.

This clonotype was seen a few times. This chain joins TRBV4-3 and TRBJ1-1, with D unclear. V dropped 0 bases and J dropped 3 bases, with 5 bases sitting between them. CDR1 LGHNA and CDR2 YSLEER come from the germline V gene. The CDR3 spans 13 residues. In nucleotides, the CDR3 is TGCGCCAGCAGCCAAGAAGGCCACACTGAAGCTTTCTTT. Protein: CASSQEGHTEAFF.

This clonotype occurred many times. V gene TRBV3-1 combines with J gene TRBJ1-1; possible D gene TRBD1, 5 bases. This CDR3 is 15 amino acids long. Trimming removed 0 bases at V and 7 bases at J, with 15 bases between. Germline values: CDR1 LGHDT, CDR2 YNNKEL (reference sequence). CDR3 in amino acids: CASSQDWGYSNEAFF. The CDR3 bases are TGTGCCAGCAGCCAAGATTGGGGGTACTCCAATGAAGCTTTCTTT.

This clonotype came up many times. The chain joins TRBV20-1 to TRBJ2-5; D might be TRBD2 (6 bases). CDR1 is DFQATT and CDR2 is SNEGSKA in the germline V gene (reference sequence). This CDR3 spans 14 amino acids. The V and J ends lost 0 bases and 4 bases respectively, with 12 bases between them. The CDR3, as DNA: TGCAGTGCTAGAGATCCCACTAGCTCAGAGACCCAGTACTTC. It translates to CSARDPTSSETQYF.

There are a few counts of this clonotype. CDR3 bases: TGTGCCAGCAGCCCGCGGGATATCGGGGGGCCCGCTTTCTACGAGCAGTACTTC. This sequence encodes CASSPRDIGGPAFYEQYF. The chain joins TRBV3-1 to TRBJ2-7, with TRBD2 as a possible D gene (7 bases). Trimming left V 4 bases short and J 3 bases short, with 25 bases between. CDR3 length equals 18 residues. Germline CDR1 LGHDT, CDR2 YNNKEL (reference sequence).

This clonotype was counted many times. The chain combines TRBV12-3 or TRBV12-4 with TRBJ2-7, with D possibly being TRBD1 (6 bases). Trimming took off 6 bases at V and 2 bases at J, with 17 bases between the two ends. The CDR3 loop spans 15 amino acids. For the CDR3, the DNA is TGTGCCAGCAGCAACACCACAGGGACCGCCTACGAGCAGTACTTC. Its translation: CASSNTTGTAYEQYF.

This clonotype was seen many times. The chain recombines TRBV11-2 with TRBJ2-5; D gene uncertain. The V and J ends lost 0 bases and 3 bases respectively, with 11 bases between them. Germline CDR1 is SGHAT and CDR2 is FQNNGV. The CDR3 length is 15 residues. The CDR3 loop reads CASSLDRAWEETQYF. CDR3 nucleotides: TGTGCCAGCAGCTTAGATCGGGCGTGGGAAGAGACCCAGTACTTC. Complete variable domain (other parts from reference TRBV11-2 and TRBJ2-5): EAGVAQSPRYKIIEKRQSVAFWCNPISGHATLYWYQQILGQGPKLLIQFQNNGVVDDSQLPKDRFSAERLKGVDSTLKIQPAKLEDSAVYLCASSLDRAWEETQYFGPGTRLLVL.

The chain carries TRBV27 and TRBJ2-1; tentative D call: TRBD2 (5 bases). In germline, CDR1 is MNHEY, CDR2 SMNVEV (reference sequence). Trimming pared 4 bases from V and 9 bases from J, leaving 10 bases between. The CDR3 totals 12 residues. CDR3 sequence reads: CASSSLRGEQFF. In DNA form, the CDR3 reads TGTGCCAGCAGTTCGTTACGGGGTGAGCAGTTCTTC.

This clonotype has a count of ten or more. The genes are TRBV20-1 and TRBJ2-1, with D unresolved. CDR1 and CDR2 from the germline V gene are DFQATT and SNEGSKA (reference sequence). Trimming pared 2 bases from V and 0 bases from J, leaving 17 bases between. CDR3 length: 17 amino acids. CDR3 in amino acids: CSARIFGPVSSYNEQFF. In DNA, the CDR3 is TGCAGTGCTAGAATCTTCGGACCCGTCAGCTCCTACAATGAGCAGTTCTTC.

As to this clonotype: Being one base from a much bigger clone, this may be a read error. This chain connects TRBV10-3 to TRBJ2-7; D is perhaps TRBD1 (6 bases). Germline loops: CDR1 ENHRY, CDR2 SYGVKD. The CDR3 is 15 amino acids. Trimming cost V 5 bases and J 7 bases, with 21 bases left between them. CDR3 in amino acids: CAISSGTLSYNEQYF. The CDR3 DNA reads TGTGCCATCAGTTCCGGGACACTCTCCTACAATGAGCAGTACTTC.

This clonotype was counted many times. The rearrangement uses TRBV7-8 and TRBJ2-1; possibly TRBD2 for D (6 bases). Looked up from germline, CDR1 is SGHVS and CDR2 is FQNEAQ. The CDR3 extends over 13 amino acids. V lost 0 bases and J 15 bases, leaving 15 bases between the germline ends. CDR3 loop: CASSLAGTVAPFF. In DNA form, the CDR3 reads TGTGCCAGCAGCTTAGCGGGGACTGTCGCGCCGTTCTTC.

This clonotype came up many times. The chain has TRBV7-9 and TRBJ2-1, with a possible D match to TRBD1 (6 bases). This CDR3 contains 13 residues. The V gene's germline CDR1 is SEHNR and CDR2 FQNEAQ (reference sequence). With 6 bases removed from V and 10 bases from J, the gap between germline ends came to 16 bases. The CDR3 here is CASSKTGTWEQFF. In nucleotides, the CDR3 is TGTGCCAGCAGTAAAACCGGGACATGGGAGCAGTTCTTC.

The chain uses TRBV10-3 and TRBJ2-7; 7 nucleotides line up with TRBD1. The CDR3 extends over 14 amino acids. CDR1 is ENHRY and CDR2 is SYGVKD in the germline V gene. V lost 5 bases, J lost 4 bases, and 8 bases stayed unmatched. CDR3 residues: CAISQQGLEYEQYF. In nucleotides, the CDR3 is TGTGCCATCAGTCAACAGGGGTTAGAGTACGAGCAGTACTTC.

The chain recombines TRBV6-1 with TRBJ2-5, with 13 bases matching TRBD2. Germline V gene lookup returns CDR1 MNHNS and CDR2 SASEGT. The CDR3 loop spans 15 amino acids. V was pared by 5 bases and J by 8 bases, with 8 bases of the junction left unmatched. The CDR3 is CASSRTSGGVGTQYF. DNA for the CDR3: TGTGCCAGCAGTCGGACTAGCGGGGGAGTGGGAACCCAGTACTTC.